This T cell receptor (beta chain) is from a study of T-cell reconstitution after alpha-beta-depleted transplantation in children. This clonotype was observed a handful of times. TCRbeta library construction was performed incorporating unique molecular identifiers. Using its own MiXCR run on the PCR reads, TCRdb lists one record per CDR3 protein. The sample has just over 950,000 distinct CDR3 sequences; about 26% are singletons. The V end lost 5 bases, the J end lost 2 bases, and 12 bases lay between the germline ends. The CDR3 runs to 13 residues. The V gene's germline CDR1 is DFQATT and CDR2 SNEGSKA (reference sequence).

This chain uses TRBV20-1 with TRBJ1-2; tentatively, D is TRBD1 (5 bases). This clonotype originated in a boy under two years old who had a stem cell transplant for SCID, so the T cells may come from the graft donor. The material was PBMCs, mostly from graft donor cells, obtained 360 days after TCRalphabeta/CD19-depleted stem cell transplant. The DNA of the CDR3 is TGCAGTGCTCAGGAGACAGACAACTATGGCTACACCTTC. This codes for CSAQETDNYGYTF.